This TCR beta chain comes out of a study of graft-versus-host responses after intestinal transplantation. Study context: Transplant recipients had multivisceral, liver-intestinal, or isolated intestinal grafts. Recipients were all induced with anti-thymocyte globulin, then given tacrolimus and steroids for approximately 3 years.

Trimming pared 1 base from V and 6 bases from J, leaving 11 bases between. The CDR3 has 15 residues. Germline V CDR1 and CDR2: SGHRS, YFSETQ. Whole-study findings and limits: Allograft graft-versus-host to host-versus-graft clonal ratios ran high in patients with graft-donor T cell macrochimerism. Investigators detected GvH clones in recipient marrow, with some emerging earlier in ileum or blood.

Note on this clone: Its antigen is undetermined.

Some clones are missing from TCRdb's copy, which holds only in-frame ones; the method was immunoSEQ multiplex PCR. The sample lists tens of thousands of clones; roughly nine tenths were seen once. V usage is TRBV5-1 and J usage is TRBJ1-6, with D unclear. The material was PBMCs, obtained around 95 weeks after intestinal transplant. This sequence was found in a human patient who received an intestinal transplant, so some T cells may come from the graft donor. The CDR3 protein is CASSLSPGANSPLHF. CDR3 nucleotide sequence: TGCGCCAGCAGCTTGAGCCCCGGTGCTAATTCACCCCTCCACTTT.